This TCR beta chain was captured in a study of T-cell memory formation after mild COVID-19. Whole-study context: Clusters of TCRs were largely donor specific.

Worth noting for this clonotype: Its specificity is unknown.

Amplification by 5'RACE using constant-segment primers produced TCR alpha and TCR beta cDNA libraries that carried sample barcodes and UMIs. TCRdb reprocessed the 5' RACE reads via MiXCR and lists one record per CDR3 protein. Of around 370,000 distinct CDR3 sequences listed, roughly 21% were seen once; the top ten hold 12%. The germline V gene encodes CDR1 GTSNPN and CDR2 SVGIG (reference sequence). CDR3 length: 12 amino acids. The V and J ends lost 3 bases and 3 bases respectively, with 8 bases between them. Study-level results: CD4+ bias marked clones expanding day 15 to 37, unlike balanced contracting clones.

The TCR originated in an adult woman who had mild COVID-19 (a few samples of this study predate the infection). Cell type and time point are not known. What was sequenced was PBMCs or a T cell subset sorted from them (not recorded which). The chain links TRBV30 to TRBJ1-2; no firm D call. CDR3 protein: CAWRLTYYGYTF. The DNA for the CDR3 is TGTGCCTGGAGGTTAACCTACTATGGCTACACCTTC.